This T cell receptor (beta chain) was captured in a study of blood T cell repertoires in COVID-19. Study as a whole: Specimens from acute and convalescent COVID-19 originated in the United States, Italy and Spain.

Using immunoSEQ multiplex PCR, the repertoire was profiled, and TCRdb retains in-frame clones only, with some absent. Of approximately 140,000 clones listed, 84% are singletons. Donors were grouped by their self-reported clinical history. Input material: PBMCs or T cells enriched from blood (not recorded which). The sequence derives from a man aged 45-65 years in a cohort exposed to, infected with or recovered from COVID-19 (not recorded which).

The CDR3 DNA reads TGTGCCAGCAGCTTAGCGGTTATTTCCTACGAGCAGTACTTC. This sequence encodes CASSLAVISYEQYF. The V and J genes are TRBV13 and TRBJ2-7; the D is unclear. The CDR3 has 14 residues. V dropped 1 base and J dropped 1 base, with 8 bases sitting between them. Germline V CDR1 and CDR2: PRHDT, FYEKMQ (reference sequence).